Shown below are 18 T cell receptor beta chains from a single sample sequenced in a study of cytomegalovirus exposure and HLA in healthy donors. PCR used 60 Vbeta primers and 13 Jbeta primers. Profiled with immunoSEQ multiplex PCR; TCRdb holds only in-frame clones, not every one. This sample carries 60,000 to 75,000 clones, around 74% of them seen once, and the ten largest clones take roughly 11%. Specimen: PBMCs. The receptors shown here come from a woman aged 60-70 years in good health and CMV-seropositive.

As regards this clone: In this CDR3 the conserved last residue, phenylalanine or tryptophan, is missing, so a read error is likely. V usage is TRBV7-3 and J usage is TRBJ1-1; 7 bases are a match to TRBD1. Germline CDR1 SGHTA, CDR2 FQGTGA. The trim removed 5 bases at V and 3 bases at J, leaving 3 bases unmatched. The CDR3 has 13 amino acids. The CDR3 sequence is CASSVDRDTEAFL. For the CDR3, the DNA is TGTGCCAGCAGCGTCGACAGGGACACTGAAGCTTTCCTT.

The table lists this clone with a few counts. This chain joins TRBV28 and TRBJ2-5, with D maybe TRBD2 (6 bases). Germline lookup yields CDR1 MDHEN and CDR2 SYDVKM. Trimming cost V 4 bases and J 2 bases, with 17 bases left between them. The CDR3 totals 16 residues. Written as DNA, the CDR3 is TGTGCCAGCAGTTCCCGGACTAACGTCCCTCAAGAGACCCAGTACTTC. As protein: CASSSRTNVPQETQYF.

This chain connects TRBV6-1 to TRBJ2-1; 12 positions agree with TRBD2. V lost 6 bases to trimming and J lost 7 bases; unmatched junction nucleotides: 7. This CDR3 is 15 amino acids long. From germline, CDR1 is MNHNS and CDR2 SASEGT. For the CDR3, the DNA is TGTGCCAGCAGGCTAGCGGGGGGGCCGAGGAATGAGCAGTTCTTC. It translates to CASRLAGGPRNEQFF.

V gene TRBV20-1 combines with J gene TRBJ1-2; D is undetermined. V shed 6 bases and J shed 1 base, with 6 bases lying between them. Germline-derived CDR1 and CDR2 are DFQATT and SNEGSKA (reference sequence). The CDR3 contains 11 residues. CDR3 bases: TGCAGTGCCGCGGATAACTATGGCTACACCTTC. Translating it yields CSAADNYGYTF.

The chain joins TRBV29-1 to TRBJ2-2; no definite D call. The germline V and J ends were trimmed by 6 bases and 3 bases, with 5 bases remaining between them. This CDR3 comprises 11 residues. The germline V gene encodes CDR1 SQVTM and CDR2 ANQGSEA. CDR3: CSVSDTGELFF. CDR3 nucleotides: TGCAGCGTGTCGGACACCGGGGAGCTGTTTTTT.

This chain uses TRBV5-4 with TRBJ1-1, with D hard to call. CDR1 and CDR2 (germline): SGHNT, YYREEE (reference sequence). The CDR3 contains 15 residues. Between the trimmed V and J ends, which lost 0 bases and 1 base, there was a span of 10 bases. CDR3 bases: TGTGCCAGCAGCTTGGAAGCCAGAGGGAACACTGAAGCTTTCTTT. Translating it yields CASSLEARGNTEAFF. Full variable domain (rest looked up from reference TRBV5-4 and TRBJ1-1): ETGVTQSPTHLIKTRGQQVTLRCSSQSGHNTVSWYQQALGQGPQFIFQYYREEENGRGNFPPRFSGLQFPNYSSELNVNALELDDSALYLCASSLEARGNTEAFFGQGTRLTVV.

This clone appeared a few times. This rearrangement joins TRBV5-8 to TRBJ1-2; D perhaps matches TRBD1 (5 bases). The CDR3 contains 19 residues. V lost 6 bases, J lost 3 bases, and 30 bases lay in between. Germline loops: CDR1 SGHTS, CDR2 YDEGEE. The CDR3 bases are TGTGCCAGCACCAGGCCAACCGGGACTGCCATCCCAAGGGACTATGGCTACACCTTC. This gives the protein CASTRPTGTAIPRDYGYTF.

The chain has TRBV4-1 and TRBJ2-6; 7 nucleotides align to TRBD1. The CDR3 spans 20 residues. J lost 2 bases, V lost 0 bases, and 13 bases had no gene match. Germline loops: CDR1 MGHRA, CDR2 YSYEKL. The DNA for the CDR3 is TGCGCCAGCAGCCAAGATTTCTTTCGGGCAGGGGGTACTGGGGCCAACGTCCTGACTTTC. Its protein product is CASSQDFFRAGGTGANVLTF.

This chain connects TRBV30 to TRBJ2-2; D perhaps matches TRBD2 (5 bases). V gave up 8 bases and J gave up 3 bases, with 10 bases separating them. This CDR3 comprises 12 residues. Germline CDR1 and CDR2: GTSNPN and SVGIG (reference sequence). The CDR3 sequence: CAGGLYTGELFF. The CDR3 nucleotides are TGTGCCGGCGGACTTTACACCGGGGAGCTGTTTTTT.

This chain uses TRBV30 with TRBJ2-5; 9 bases map to TRBD2. The germline V gene encodes CDR1 GTSNPN and CDR2 SVGIG (reference sequence). The CDR3 loop spans 14 amino acids. Trimming cost V 5 bases and J 5 bases; bases outside gene matches: 9. CDR3 region: CAWVLPGTSETQYF. The CDR3 bases are TGTGCCTGGGTACTCCCCGGGACTAGCGAGACCCAGTACTTC.

Here the CDR3 reads CASSPGQGNNEQFF. The CDR3 bases are TGCGCCAGCAGCCCCGGACAGGGCAACAATGAGCAGTTCTTC. The chain couples TRBV5-1 to TRBJ2-1; 8 positions agree with TRBD1. The germline CDR1 and CDR2 sequences are SGHRS and YFSETQ. The CDR3 has 14 amino acids. Trimming removed 4 bases from V and 5 bases from J; junction bases left unmatched: 5.

This chain connects TRBV7-9 to TRBJ2-1, with 9 positions matching TRBD1. V lost 5 bases, J lost 6 bases, and 5 bases stayed unmatched. The CDR3 contains 14 residues. Germline assignment: CDR1 SEHNR and CDR2 FQNEAQ (reference sequence). DNA of the CDR3: TGTGCCAGCAGCCCGAAGACAGGGGGCAATGAGCAGTTCTTC. The encoded protein is CASSPKTGGNEQFF.

The chain couples TRBV5-6 to TRBJ2-7; D gene uncertain. Germline CDR1 and CDR2: SGHDT and YYEEEE. The CDR3 is made up of 11 amino acids. Trimming took off 4 bases at V and 3 bases at J, with 5 bases between the two ends. The CDR3: CASSQYYEQYF. The DNA for the CDR3 is TGTGCCAGCAGCCAGTACTACGAGCAGTACTTC.

V and J are TRBV6-6 and TRBJ1-1; 7 positions agree with TRBD1. V was clipped by 11 bases and J by 3 bases; unmatched bases: 15. Germline values: CDR1 MNHNY, CDR2 SVGAGI (reference sequence). There are 15 residues in the CDR3. The CDR3 bases are TGTGCCGCAGCGGTCAGGACAGGAGGATACACTGAAGCTTTCTTT. It yields the protein CAAAVRTGGYTEAFF.

This clone appeared once. This chain uses TRBV5-8 with TRBJ2-7; D possibly corresponds to TRBD1 (6 bases). The germline gives CDR1 SGHTS, CDR2 YDEGEE. This CDR3 comprises 14 residues. The germline V and J ends were trimmed by 4 bases and 4 bases, with 15 bases remaining between them. The CDR3 spells CASSRRQGYYEQYF. CDR3 bases: TGTGCCAGCAGCCGGCGCCAGGGGTATTACGAGCAGTACTTC.

This chain uses TRBV5-1 with TRBJ1-1, with TRBD1 as a possible D gene (6 bases). From germline, CDR1 is SGHRS and CDR2 YFSETQ. The CDR3 is 16 residues long. V lost 1 base to trimming and J lost 5 bases, with 18 bases between them. As DNA, the CDR3 is TGCGCCAGCAGCTTGAACTGGGACATTACGGGGACTGAAGCTTTCTTT. This translates into CASSLNWDITGTEAFF.

This clone is a singleton in its sample. The J gene is TRBJ2-7, the V gene TRBV30; tentatively, D is TRBD1 (5 bases). The germline CDR1 and CDR2 sequences are GTSNPN and SVGIG (reference sequence). Between the trimmed V and J ends, which lost 3 bases and 3 bases, there was a span of 18 bases. The CDR3 totals 15 residues. In DNA, the CDR3 is TGTGCCTGGAGCAAGGGGTTAGTAGGAAGCTACGAGCAGTACTTC. It codes for CAWSKGLVGSYEQYF.

The V and J genes are TRBV29-1 and TRBJ2-7; D perhaps matches TRBD2 (6 bases). V was shortened by 3 bases and J by 7 bases, with 22 bases between the two germline ends. The germline CDR1 and CDR2 sequences are SQVTM and ANQGSEA. CDR3 length: 15 amino acids. The CDR3 bases are TGCAGCGTTGAGCGAAGGGACTCTCGGGTGGGGGAGCAGTACTTC. Translating gives CSVERRDSRVGEQYF.